The 8 T cell receptor beta chains presented below share a single source sample, sequenced in a study of cytomegalovirus exposure and HLA in healthy donors. PCR amplification relied on 60 Vbeta primers (plus 13 Jbeta primers). Clones were read by immunoSEQ multiplex PCR, and TCRdb kept only the in-frame ones, dropping some. The profile shows 150,000 or so clones, around 79% of them singletons. Sequenced input: PBMCs. The receptors were sampled from a male donor in good health and CMV-seronegative.

The rearrangement joins TRBV11-2 to TRBJ2-2; 8 bases line up with TRBD2. Germline CDR1 reads SGHAT; CDR2 reads FQNNGV. The CDR3 spans 16 residues. V shed 5 bases, J shed 5 bases, and the junction held 10 bases outside the gene matches. CDR3 loop: CASSPSGGANTGELFF. The CDR3 bases are TGTGCCAGCAGCCCCAGCGGGGGCGCCAATACCGGGGAGCTGTTTTTT. The whole variable domain, filled in from reference TRBV11-2 and TRBJ2-2, reads EAGVAQSPRYKIIEKRQSVAFWCNPISGHATLYWYQQILGQGPKLLIQFQNNGVVDDSQLPKDRFSAERLKGVDSTLKIQPAKLEDSAVYLCASSPSGGANTGELFFGEGSRLTVL.

This rearrangement joins TRBV11-2 to TRBJ1-1; no clear D gene. This CDR3 is built from 13 residues. Germline CDR1 reads SGHAT; CDR2 reads FQNNGV. V was cut by 5 bases and J by 4 bases, with 11 bases left in between. CDR3 amino acids: CASSPARGTEAFF. The DNA of the CDR3 is TGTGCCAGCAGCCCAGCCCGGGGCACTGAAGCTTTCTTT.

The J gene is TRBJ1-1, the V gene TRBV5-1; D unclear. V lost 6 bases and J 0 bases, leaving 12 bases between the germline ends. Germline V gene sequence: CDR1 SGHRS, CDR2 YFSETQ. CDR3 length equals 14 residues. The DNA of the CDR3 is TGCGCCAGCACCCCCGCGTCGTTGAACACTGAAGCTTTCTTT. Translating gives CASTPASLNTEAFF.

This clone showed up just a few times. The CDR3 sequence: CASSVGQSNTGELFF. The CDR3 DNA sequence: TGTGCCAGCAGTGTTGGACAGTCGAACACCGGGGAGCTGTTTTTT. The chain employs TRBV6-1 and TRBJ2-2, with D perhaps matching TRBD1 (6 bases). CDR1 is MNHNS, CDR2 SASEGT, per germline. Trimming stripped 4 bases from V and 0 bases from J, with 9 bases between. CDR3 size: 15 residues.

This sequence joins TRBV30 and TRBJ2-3; tentative D call: TRBD2 (6 bases). The CDR3 loop spans 16 amino acids. CDR1 and CDR2 (germline): GTSNPN, SVGIG (reference sequence). V lost 4 bases to trimming and J lost 2 bases, with 19 bases between them. CDR3 DNA: TGTGCCTGGACATCTCGGACTACCTACTACACAGATACGCAGTATTTT. Protein product: CAWTSRTTYYTDTQYF.

Comment on this clone: At one end, the junction sequence differs from germline, possibly due to a read error. The chain combines TRBV7-9 with TRBJ1-2; D remains unclear. Germline CDR1 SEHNR, CDR2 FQNEAQ (reference sequence). This CDR3 has 12 amino acids. The CDR3 region has the DNA TGTTCCAGCTCGGGGTCTAGCTATGGCTACACCTTC. This translates into CSSSGSSYGYTF.

This clone was detected only a few times. Germline is not matched at one junction end, which may reflect a read error. V gene TRBV2 combines with J gene TRBJ2-7; 8 bases agree with TRBD1. The germline gives CDR1 SNHLY, CDR2 FYNNEI. This CDR3 has 8 amino acids. This CDR3 is CASNDRGF. CDR3 bases: TGTGCCAGCAATGACAGGGGCTTC.

The V gene is TRBV5-1, the J gene TRBJ1-6; 11 bases line up with TRBD1. CDR1 and CDR2 from the germline V gene are SGHRS and YFSETQ. V shed 4 bases, J shed 11 bases, and the junction held 11 bases outside the gene matches. This CDR3 contains 16 residues. CDR3 protein: CASSADPGTGGTPLHF. The CDR3 bases are TGCGCCAGCAGCGCCGACCCCGGGACAGGGGGGACACCCCTCCACTTT. Supplemented by reference TRBV5-1 and TRBJ1-6, the full variable domain reads KAGVTQTPRYLIKTRGQQVTLSCSPISGHRSVSWYQQTPGQGLQFLFEYFSETQRNKGNFPGRFSGRQFSNSRSEMNVSTLELGDSALYLCASSADPGTGGTPLHFGNGTRLTVT.